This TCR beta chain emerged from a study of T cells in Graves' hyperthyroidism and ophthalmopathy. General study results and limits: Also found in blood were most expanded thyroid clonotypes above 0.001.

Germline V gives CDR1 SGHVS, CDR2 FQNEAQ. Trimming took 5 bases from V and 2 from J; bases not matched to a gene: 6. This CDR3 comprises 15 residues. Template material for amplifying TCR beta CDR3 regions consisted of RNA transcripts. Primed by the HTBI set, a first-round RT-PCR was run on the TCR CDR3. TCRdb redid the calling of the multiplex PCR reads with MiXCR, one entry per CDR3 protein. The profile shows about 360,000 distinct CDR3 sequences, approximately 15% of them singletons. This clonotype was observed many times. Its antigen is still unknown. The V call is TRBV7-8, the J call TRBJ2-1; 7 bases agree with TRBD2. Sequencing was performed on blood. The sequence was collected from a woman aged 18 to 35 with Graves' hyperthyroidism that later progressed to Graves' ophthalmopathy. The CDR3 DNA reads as TGTGCCAGCAGCCCAGAAGCGGGACCCTACAATGAGCAGTTCTTC. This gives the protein CASSPEAGPYNEQFF. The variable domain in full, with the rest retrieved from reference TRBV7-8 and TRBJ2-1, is GAGVSQSPRYKVAKRGQDVALRCDPISGHVSLFWYQQALGQGPEFLTYFQNEAQLDKSGLPSDRFFAERPEGSVSTLKIQRTQQEDSAVYLCASSPEAGPYNEQFFGPGTRLTVL.